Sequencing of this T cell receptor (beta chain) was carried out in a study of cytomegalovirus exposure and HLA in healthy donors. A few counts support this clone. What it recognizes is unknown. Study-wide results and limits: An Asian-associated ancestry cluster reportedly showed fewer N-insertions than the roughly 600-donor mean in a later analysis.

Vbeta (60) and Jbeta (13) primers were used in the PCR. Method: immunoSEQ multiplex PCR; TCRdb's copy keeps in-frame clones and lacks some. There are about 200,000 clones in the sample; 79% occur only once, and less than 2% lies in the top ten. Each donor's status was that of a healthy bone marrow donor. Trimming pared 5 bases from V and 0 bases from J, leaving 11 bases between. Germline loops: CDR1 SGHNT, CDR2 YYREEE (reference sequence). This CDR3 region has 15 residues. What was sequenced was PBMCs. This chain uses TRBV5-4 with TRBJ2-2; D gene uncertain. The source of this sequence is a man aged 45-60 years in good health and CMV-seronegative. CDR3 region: CASRIDFANTGELFF. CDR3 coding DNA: TGTGCCAGCAGGATAGATTTCGCGAACACCGGGGAGCTGTTTTTT.